Listed here are 18 T cell receptor beta chains from one sample, sequenced in a study of shared clonotypes between healthy human individuals. The data were produced by immunoSEQ multiplex PCR, yet TCRdb's version contains in-frame clones alone and is incomplete. Of roughly 450,000 clones detected, around 74% appear once; the ten largest clones hold 13%. The sequencing sample was made of PBMCs. The receptor source for this set is a woman in her thirties or forties in good health. Some clones in this sample may be carry-over from other donors' samples.

The chain employs TRBV6-5 and TRBJ2-7; 7 nucleotides match TRBD2. The CDR3 has 13 amino acids. Germline trimming cut 5 bases from V and 6 bases from J; bases unmatched to any gene: 7. The germline gives CDR1 MNHEY, CDR2 SVGAGI. The CDR3 here is CASSESGIGEQYF. The DNA for the CDR3 is TGTGCCAGCAGTGAAAGCGGGATTGGCGAGCAGTACTTC.

The chain links TRBV5-6 to TRBJ2-3, with a weak D call TRBD2 (6 bases). V was shortened by 3 bases and J by 2 bases, with 10 bases between the two germline ends. Germline V CDR1 and CDR2: SGHDT, YYEEEE. The CDR3 sequence is 14 residues long. CDR3: CASSYGSHTDTQYF. CDR3 nucleotides: TGTGCCAGCAGCTACGGGAGCCACACAGATACGCAGTATTTT.

The J gene is TRBJ2-2, the V gene TRBV5-1; 10 bases align to TRBD2. J lost 1 base, V lost 0 bases, and 6 bases had no gene match. The CDR3 is made up of 18 amino acids. Germline CDR1 and CDR2: SGHRS and YFSETQ. The CDR3 here is CASSLGPSGRGNTGELFF. The DNA for the CDR3 is TGCGCCAGCAGCTTGGGGCCTAGCGGGAGAGGGAACACCGGGGAGCTGTTTTTT.

The V and J genes are TRBV5-1 and TRBJ2-3, with 7 bases aligning to TRBD1. Germline CDR1 and CDR2: SGHRS and YFSETQ. V was pared by 3 bases and J by 3 bases, with 7 bases of the junction left unmatched. The CDR3 spans 15 residues. CDR3 nucleotides: TGCGCCAGCAGCTCTTTAGTACAGGGGACAGATACGCAGTATTTT. Protein sequence: CASSSLVQGTDTQYF.

V is TRBV10-3 and J is TRBJ1-2, with TRBD1 as a possible D gene (5 bases). Germline V CDR1 and CDR2: ENHRY, SYGVKD. The CDR3 runs to 11 residues. V lost 9 bases and J lost 5, with 10 bases in between. CDR3 region: CAIQGLYGYTF. The CDR3 DNA reads as TGTGCCATTCAGGGACTTTATGGCTACACCTTC.

This chain connects TRBV2 to TRBJ2-3; 8 nucleotides line up with TRBD2. The CDR3 covers 15 residues. CDR1 SNHLY and CDR2 FYNNEI come from the germline V gene. The V segment lost 4 bases and the J segment 1 base; nucleotides outside the gene matches: 4. DNA for the CDR3: TGTGCCAGCAGTGCGACTAGCGCCCGCACAGATACGCAGTATTTT. Amino acids: CASSATSARTDTQYF.

The V and J genes are TRBV7-2 and TRBJ2-5; TRBD1 matches at 8 bases. CDR1 SGHTA and CDR2 FQGNSA come from the germline V gene. The CDR3 has 14 amino acids. With 3 bases clipped from V and 4 bases from J, the junction kept 4 bases outside the gene matches. The CDR3 region is CASSFGDRGETQYF. DNA of the CDR3: TGTGCCAGCAGCTTTGGTGACAGGGGAGAGACCCAGTACTTC.

This chain connects TRBV7-2 to TRBJ2-7, with D hard to call. The CDR3 contains 14 residues. Germline V CDR1 and CDR2: SGHTA, FQGNSA. The germline V and J ends were trimmed by 0 bases and 3 bases, with 9 bases remaining between them. The CDR3 loop is CASSLARSSYEQYF. The CDR3 DNA follows: TGTGCCAGCAGCTTAGCCAGATCAAGCTACGAGCAGTACTTC.

V gene TRBV6-1 combines with J gene TRBJ2-1; 7 positions match TRBD2. The trim removed 3 bases at V and 10 bases at J, leaving 3 bases unmatched. The CDR3 loop spans 12 amino acids. In germline, CDR1 is MNHNS, CDR2 SASEGT. CDR3 in DNA: TGTGCCAGCAGTGACCGACTAGCAGAGCAGTTCTTC. Translation: CASSDRLAEQFF.

This chain links TRBV19 with TRBJ1-5; D is ambiguous. V shed 8 bases and J shed 2 bases, with 13 bases lying between them. Germline CDR1 LNHDA, CDR2 SQIVND (reference sequence). The CDR3 length is 14 residues. The CDR3: CASSAERGNQPQHF. As DNA, the CDR3 is TGTGCCAGTTCTGCGGAGAGGGGCAATCAGCCCCAGCATTTT. Supplemented by reference TRBV19 and TRBJ1-5, the full variable domain reads DGGITQSPKYLFRKEGQNVTLSCEQNLNHDAMYWYRQDPGQGLRLIYYSQIVNDFQKGDIAEGYSVSREKKESFPLTVTSAQKNPTAFYLCASSAERGNQPQHFGDGTRLSIL.

In this sample, this clone turned up once. The chain recombines TRBV19 with TRBJ2-1; D uncertain. The V and J ends lost 9 bases and 5 bases respectively, with 14 bases between them. The CDR3 sequence is 13 residues long. Germline loops: CDR1 LNHDA, CDR2 SQIVND (reference sequence). CDR3 amino acids: CASSRLRDNEQFF. The CDR3 nucleotides are TGTGCCAGCTCGAGACTCCGTGACAATGAGCAGTTCTTC.

This clone was picked up a small number of times. The chain recombines TRBV18 with TRBJ2-7; D gene ambiguous. CDR1 is KGHSH and CDR2 is LQKENI in the germline V gene. The CDR3 spans 15 residues. V was trimmed by 2 bases and J by 0 bases, leaving 11 bases between them. CDR3 in DNA: TGTGCCAGCTCACCAAGAAGTCTGAGCTCCTACGAGCAGTACTTC. Its protein is CASSPRSLSSYEQYF. Complete variable domain (other parts from reference TRBV18 and TRBJ2-7): NAGVMQNPRHLVRRRGQEARLRCSPMKGHSHVYWYRQLPEEGLKFMVYLQKENIIDESGMPKERFSAEFPKEGPSILRIQQVVRGDSAAYFCASSPRSLSSYEQYFGPGTRLTVT.

In regard to this clone: Its ends do not fully match the called genes, so a read error is possible. The chain employs TRBV7-7 and TRBJ2-5, with D possibly matching TRBD2 (6 bases). This CDR3 region has 14 residues. The germline V gene has CDR1 SSHAT and CDR2 FNYEAQ (reference sequence). The CDR3 bases are TGTGCTAGCAGCTTTGGTAGCGGCCAAGAGACCCAGTACTTC. It is translated as CASSFGSGQETQYF.

The V and J genes are TRBV28 and TRBJ1-5, with a possible D match to TRBD1 (6 bases). This CDR3 is built from 15 residues. V was shortened by 4 bases and J by 11 bases, with 21 bases between the two germline ends. Germline-derived CDR1 and CDR2 are MDHEN and SYDVKM. The CDR3 coding sequence is TGTGCCAGCAGTTCTTTAGGGAGTCCAGGGGTCACCCAGCATTTT. This gives the protein CASSSLGSPGVTQHF.

This clone was seen many times. This chain connects TRBV7-2 to TRBJ2-2, with 10 bases that match TRBD1. Germline assignment: CDR1 SGHTA and CDR2 FQGNSA. V shed 3 bases, J shed 4 bases, and the junction held 2 bases outside the gene matches. The CDR3 has 15 residues. The CDR3, as DNA: TGTGCCAGCAGCTTCAGGACAGGGGGCACCGGGGAGCTGTTTTTT. Translated, it gives CASSFRTGGTGELFF.

This clone was seen more than once but under ten times. In the same sample, other DNA sequences code for this CDR3. The chain links TRBV27 to TRBJ2-6; no firm D call. The germline V gene has CDR1 MNHEY and CDR2 SMNVEV (reference sequence). The germline V and J ends were trimmed by 2 bases and 0 bases, with 8 bases remaining between them. The CDR3 consists of 16 residues. For the CDR3, the DNA is TGTGCCAGCAGTTTAAGGCAGACCTCTGGGGCCAACGTCCTGACTTTC. Amino acid sequence: CASSLRQTSGANVLTF. Combining the CDR3 with reference TRBV27 and TRBJ2-6 gives the whole variable domain EAQVTQNPRYLITVTGKKLTVTCSQNMNHEYMSWYRQDPGLGLRQIYYSMNVEVTDKGDVPEGYKVSRKEKRNFPLILESPSPNQTSLYFCASSLRQTSGANVLTFGAGSRLTVL.

The chain uses TRBV9 and TRBJ2-1; 7 bases fit TRBD1. The CDR3 is 15 amino acids. After removal of 3 bases from V and 3 bases from J, the junction contained 6 bases not matched to a gene. Germline CDR1 is SGDLS and CDR2 is YYNGEE. The CDR3 protein is CASSASSGGYNEQFF. For the CDR3, the DNA is TGTGCCAGCAGCGCGAGCTCAGGGGGCTACAATGAGCAGTTCTTC.

This clone is deemed medium-sized. The genes are TRBV27 and TRBJ2-7, with 9 bases identical to TRBD1. Germline V gene lookup returns CDR1 MNHEY and CDR2 SMNVEV (reference sequence). V lost 2 bases to trimming and J lost 4 bases; unmatched junction nucleotides: 0. The CDR3 sequence is 13 residues long. CDR3 sequence reads: CASSLGTGYEQYF. The CDR3 bases are TGTGCCAGCAGTTTAGGGACAGGGTACGAGCAGTACTTC.